This T cell receptor beta chain was recorded in a study of cytomegalovirus exposure and HLA in healthy donors. Broader study findings: Reports indicate that TCR beta sequences accurately predicted the HLA-A and HLA-B alleles of most subjects.

The PCR had 60 Vbeta and 13 Jbeta primers. Method: immunoSEQ multiplex PCR; TCRdb's copy keeps in-frame clones and lacks some. Altogether a few hundred thousand clones are present, more than 85% being singletons, with the ten largest covering about 1%. About this clone itself: The antigen remains unidentified. Other DNA sequences in this specimen translate into the identical CDR3.

With V trimmed by 6 bases and J by 4 bases, 1 base remained unmatched. The CDR3 totals 12 residues. Germline CDR1 reads SNHLY; CDR2 reads FYNNEI. The receptor comes from a woman between 18 and 30 years old in good health and CMV-seronegative. Sequencing was performed on PBMCs. The V gene is TRBV2, the J gene TRBJ1-2, with TRBD1 matching 8 bases. The CDR3 DNA sequence: TGTGCCAGCAGACAGGGGGGCTATGGCTACACCTTC. It translates to CASRQGGYGYTF.